Listed here are 21 T cell receptor beta chains from one sample, sequenced in a study of blood T cell repertoires in COVID-19. The repertoire was sequenced with immunoSEQ multiplex PCR; TCRdb's copy has only in-frame clones and lacks some. The table records around 400,000 clones, 75% to 90% of them present only once. Sequences were obtained from PBMCs or T cells enriched from blood (not recorded which). The receptors derive from a woman aged 45-65 years who had recovered from COVID-19.

The chain has TRBV29-1 and TRBJ1-2; 10 nucleotides line up with TRBD1. CDR3 size: 13 residues. Germline V gene sequence: CDR1 SQVTM, CDR2 ANQGSEA. V trimming: 7 bases; J trimming: 5 bases; junction bases outside the gene matches: 7. This chain's CDR3 is CSADRGLDYGYTF. CDR3 in DNA: TGCAGCGCCGACAGGGGGCTAGATTATGGCTACACCTTC.

This chain joins TRBV7-9 and TRBJ2-3, with D possibly being TRBD2 (5 bases). Germline assignment: CDR1 SEHNR and CDR2 FQNEAQ (reference sequence). V shed 1 base and J shed 1 base, with 12 bases lying between them. The CDR3 totals 16 residues. CDR3 sequence (DNA): TGTGCCAGCAGCTTAGTGGGCGGGTTGGGCACAGATACGCAGTATTTT. Translating it yields CASSLVGGLGTDTQYF.

The chain recombines TRBV3-1 (or the pseudogene TRBV3-2) with TRBJ1-6, with D unresolved. Trimming stripped 1 base from V and 4 bases from J, with 17 bases between. The CDR3 runs 18 residues. The germline V gene has CDR1 LGHDT and CDR2 YNNKEL (reference sequence). Here the CDR3 DNA reads TGTGCCAGCAGCCAAGGAATGGGGAGGTTTGCATATAATTCACCCCTCCACTTT. Its protein product is CASSQGMGRFAYNSPLHF.

This clone was observed once. V is TRBV11-2 and J is TRBJ2-1, with TRBD2 as a possible D gene (6 bases). CDR1 is SGHAT and CDR2 is FQNNGV in the germline V gene. V was cut by 1 base and J by 2 bases, with 15 bases left in between. The CDR3 sequence is 17 residues long. This CDR3 is CASSLVVGGVAYNEQFF. The CDR3, as DNA: TGTGCCAGCAGCTTAGTGGTCGGGGGTGTCGCCTACAATGAGCAGTTCTTC.

The chain is built from TRBV5-4 and TRBJ1-1; D possibly corresponds to TRBD1 (6 bases). CDR3 length equals 14 residues. V lost 0 bases, J lost 6 bases, and 12 bases lay in between. Germline-derived CDR1 and CDR2 are SGHNT and YYREEE (reference sequence). The CDR3 here is CASSLGTGFAEAFF. CDR3 DNA sequence: TGTGCCAGCAGCTTGGGAACAGGGTTCGCTGAAGCTTTCTTT. The full variable domain, rest sourced from reference TRBV5-4 and TRBJ1-1, is ETGVTQSPTHLIKTRGQQVTLRCSSQSGHNTVSWYQQALGQGPQFIFQYYREEENGRGNFPPRFSGLQFPNYSSELNVNALELDDSALYLCASSLGTGFAEAFFGQGTRLTVV.

V usage is TRBV11-2 and J usage is TRBJ1-3; no clear D gene. The CDR3 has 13 amino acids. Germline V CDR1 and CDR2: SGHAT, FQNNGV. The V gene lost 4 bases and the J gene lost 4 bases, with 8 bases spanning the gap. In DNA form, the CDR3 reads TGTGCCAGCAGCTCACTTCCGGGAAACACCATATATTTT. This encodes CASSSLPGNTIYF.

This clone has just one count. The chain recombines TRBV10-3 with TRBJ1-1; weak D call: TRBD1 (5 bases). This CDR3 has 11 residues. Germline-derived CDR1 and CDR2 are ENHRY and SYGVKD. Written as DNA, the CDR3 is TGTGCTAGTCGGGGGATCGCTGAAGCTTTCTTT. It yields the protein CASRGIAEAFF.

Many counts were recorded for this clone. The chain is built from TRBV11-3 and TRBJ1-1, with D perhaps TRBD1 (5 bases). The germline V gene encodes CDR1 SGHNT and CDR2 YENEEA. Trimming took off 5 bases at V and 4 bases at J, with 14 bases between the two ends. The CDR3 is 14 residues long. In DNA form, the CDR3 reads TGTGCCAGCAGCCCCAGAGGGAGGGGCACTGAAGCTTTCTTT. This sequence encodes CASSPRGRGTEAFF.

V gene TRBV5-4 combines with J gene TRBJ1-3; D gene ambiguous. The CDR3 totals 15 residues. Looked up from germline, CDR1 is SGHNT and CDR2 is YYREEE (reference sequence). V was trimmed by 0 bases and J by 2 bases, leaving 9 bases between them. CDR3 DNA: TGTGCCAGCAGCTTGGGAGGGCAGGCTGGAAACACCATATATTTT. As protein: CASSLGGQAGNTIYF.

The V and J genes are TRBV6-5 and TRBJ1-4; D possibly corresponds to TRBD1 (5 bases). This CDR3 has 14 residues. Per the germline V gene, CDR1 is MNHEY and CDR2 is SVGAGI. Trimming removed 7 bases from V and 5 bases from J, with 14 bases in between. CDR3 sequence: CASNWGQLNEKLFF. For the CDR3, the DNA is TGTGCCAGCAATTGGGGCCAACTCAATGAAAAACTGTTTTTT.

V usage is TRBV5-4 and J usage is TRBJ1-2, with a tentative D call TRBD1 (6 bases). V lost 3 bases and J 0 bases, leaving 12 bases between the germline ends. The CDR3 runs 15 residues. Germline V CDR1 and CDR2: SGHNT, YYREEE (reference sequence). The chain's CDR3 is CASSSTGLPNYGYTF. CDR3 coding DNA: TGTGCCAGCAGCTCTACAGGGTTGCCTAACTATGGCTACACCTTC.

The chain has TRBV7-6 and TRBJ1-6; 7 bases fit TRBD1. CDR1 SGHVS and CDR2 FNYEAQ come from the germline V gene. This CDR3 comprises 19 residues. J was trimmed by 0 bases and V by 5 bases; bases with no gene match: 13. CDR3 region: CASSQNRQGRSSYNSPLHF. The CDR3 coding sequence is TGTGCCAGCAGCCAGAACCGACAGGGTCGGAGCTCCTATAATTCACCCCTCCACTTT.

The genes are TRBV21-1 and TRBJ2-7; the table calls TRBD2, which could not be checked here. TRBV21-1 has pseudogene status. The CDR3 extends over 15 amino acids. CDR3 protein: CASSKHLALSYEQYF. In DNA, the CDR3 is TGTGCCAGCAGCAAACATCTAGCCCTCTCCTACGAGCAGTACTTC.

This sequence joins TRBV6-2 or TRBV6-3 and TRBJ1-1; no firm D call. The germline V and J ends were trimmed by 0 bases and 5 bases, with 7 bases remaining between them. The CDR3 contains 13 residues. Germline-derived CDR1 and CDR2 are MNHEY and SVGEGT. The chain's CDR3 is CASSYSLRTEAFF. The CDR3 bases are TGTGCCAGCAGTTACTCCCTGCGGACTGAAGCTTTCTTT.

This rearrangement joins TRBV19 to TRBJ1-1; D possibly corresponds to TRBD1 (5 bases). V lost 3 bases and J 1 base, leaving 12 bases between the germline ends. The CDR3 sequence is 15 residues long. Per germline, CDR1 LNHDA and CDR2 SQIVND (reference sequence). As DNA, the CDR3 is TGTGCCAGTAGTATGAAAGGGGATTCGAACACTGAAGCTTTCTTT. Encoded protein: CASSMKGDSNTEAFF.

The chain recombines TRBV7-8 with TRBJ1-6; unclear D gene. CDR3 length: 14 residues. V was shortened by 4 bases and J by 6 bases, with 10 bases between the two germline ends. The germline CDR1 and CDR2 sequences are SGHVS and FQNEAQ. As DNA, the CDR3 is TGTGCCAGCAGCTGGGAGGTGGGTAATTCACCCCTCCACTTT. This translates into CASSWEVGNSPLHF. Variable domain in full (rest from reference TRBV7-8 and TRBJ1-6): GAGVSQSPRYKVAKRGQDVALRCDPISGHVSLFWYQQALGQGPEFLTYFQNEAQLDKSGLPSDRFFAERPEGSVSTLKIQRTQQEDSAVYLCASSWEVGNSPLHFGNGTRLTVT.

A remark on this clone: This is likely a read error, given that the CDR3 carries no conserved phenylalanine or tryptophan at its end. The DNA is left out, because the CDR3 cannot be placed on it with certainty; the CDR3 is given as TCRdb lists it. This rearrangement joins TRBV20-1 to TRBJ2-3; TRBD2 was called by the table and not checked on the DNA. Germline V gene data show CDR1 as DFQATT and CDR2 as SNEGSKA (reference sequence). The CDR3 length equals 8 residues, ends included. The CDR3 sequence: CSAPGTSL.

The chain employs TRBV29-1 and TRBJ1-2; D is undetermined. CDR3 size: 13 residues. V was pared by 3 bases and J by 7 bases, with 15 bases between. Germline lookup yields CDR1 SQVTM and CDR2 ANQGSEA. CDR3 DNA sequence: TGCAGCGTTGACCGAGGGCCGCGAGGTGGCTACACCTTC. It codes for CSVDRGPRGGYTF.

The genes are TRBV3-1 (or the pseudogene TRBV3-2) and TRBJ1-1, with D possibly matching TRBD1 (5 bases). V lost 3 bases, J lost 10 bases, and 18 bases lay in between. Germline loops: CDR1 LGHDT, CDR2 YNNKEL (reference sequence). The CDR3 runs to 14 residues. The CDR3 bases are TGTGCCAGCAGCCACCTTCAGTTGGACACAGGAGCTTTCTTT. Its protein product is CASSHLQLDTGAFF.

DNA for the CDR3: TGTGCCAGCAGCCAACTGGGACAACCCATGAACACTGAAGCTTTCTTT. This translates into CASSQLGQPMNTEAFF. This chain joins TRBV3-1 (or the pseudogene TRBV3-2) and TRBJ1-1; the D gene is possibly TRBD1 (6 bases). The CDR3 is 16 amino acids. Germline V lookup: CDR1 LGHDT, CDR2 YNNKEL (reference sequence). V shed 2 bases and J shed 0 bases, with 13 bases lying between them.

CDR3 loop: CASSSKLFSANTEAFF. The CDR3, as DNA: TGTGCCAGCAGCTCTAAACTTTTTTCCGCTAACACTGAAGCTTTCTTT. The chain recombines TRBV7-8 with TRBJ1-1, with D unclear. This CDR3 spans 16 amino acids. V gave up 4 bases and J gave up 2 bases, with 17 bases separating them. Germline loops: CDR1 SGHVS, CDR2 FQNEAQ.